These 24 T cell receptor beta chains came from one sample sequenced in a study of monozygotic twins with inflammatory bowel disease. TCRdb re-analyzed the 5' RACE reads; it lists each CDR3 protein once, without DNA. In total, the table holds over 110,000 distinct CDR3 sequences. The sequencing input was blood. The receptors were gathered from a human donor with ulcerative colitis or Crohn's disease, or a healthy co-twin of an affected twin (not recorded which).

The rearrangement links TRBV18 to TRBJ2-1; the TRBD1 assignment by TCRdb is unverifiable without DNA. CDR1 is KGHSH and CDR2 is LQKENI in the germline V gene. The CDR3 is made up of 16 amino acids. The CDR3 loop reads CASSPRAGTTYNEQFF.

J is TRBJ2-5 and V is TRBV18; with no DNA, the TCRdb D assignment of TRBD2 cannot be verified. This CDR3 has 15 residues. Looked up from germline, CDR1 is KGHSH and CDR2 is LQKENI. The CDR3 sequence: CASSQLAGGQETQYF.

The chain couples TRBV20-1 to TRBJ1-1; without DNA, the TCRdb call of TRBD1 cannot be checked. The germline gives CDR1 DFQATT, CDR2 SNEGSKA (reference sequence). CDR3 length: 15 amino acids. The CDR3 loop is CSARWTESMNTEAFF.

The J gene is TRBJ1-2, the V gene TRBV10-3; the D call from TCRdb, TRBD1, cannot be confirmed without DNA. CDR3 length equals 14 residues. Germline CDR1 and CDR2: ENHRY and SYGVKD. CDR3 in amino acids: CAISEQGAGYGYTF.

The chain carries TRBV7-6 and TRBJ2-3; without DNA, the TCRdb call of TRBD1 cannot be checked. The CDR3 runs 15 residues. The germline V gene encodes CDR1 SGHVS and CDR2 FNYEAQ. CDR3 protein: CASSLPPGTTDTQYF.

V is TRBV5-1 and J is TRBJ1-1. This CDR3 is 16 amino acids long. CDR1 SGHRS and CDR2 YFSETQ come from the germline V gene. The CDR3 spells CASSLEVVSMNTEAFF. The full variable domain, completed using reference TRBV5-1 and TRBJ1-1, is KAGVTQTPRYLIKTRGQQVTLSCSPISGHRSVSWYQQTPGQGLQFLFEYFSETQRNKGNFPGRFSGRQFSNSRSEMNVSTLELGDSALYLCASSLEVVSMNTEAFFGQGTRLTVV.

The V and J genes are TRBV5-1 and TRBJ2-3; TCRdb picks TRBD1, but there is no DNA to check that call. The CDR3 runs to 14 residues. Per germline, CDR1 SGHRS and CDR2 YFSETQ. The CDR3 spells CASSLGQGSDTQYF.

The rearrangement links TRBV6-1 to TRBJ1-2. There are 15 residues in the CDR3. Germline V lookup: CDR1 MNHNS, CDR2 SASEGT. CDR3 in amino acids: CASNNPSRSLYGYTF.

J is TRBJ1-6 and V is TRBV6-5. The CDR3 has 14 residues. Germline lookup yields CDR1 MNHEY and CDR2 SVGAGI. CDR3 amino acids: CASRLQMNNSPLHF.

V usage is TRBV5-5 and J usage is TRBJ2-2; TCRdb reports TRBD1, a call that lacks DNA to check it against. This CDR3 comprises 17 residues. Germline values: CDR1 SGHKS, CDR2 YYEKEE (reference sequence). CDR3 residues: CASSFGLGDRDTGELFF. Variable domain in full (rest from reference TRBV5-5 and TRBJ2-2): DAGVTQSPTHLIKTRGQQVTLRCSPISGHKSVSWYQQVLGQGPQFIFQYYEKEERGRGNFPDRFSARQFPNYSSELNVNALLLGDSALYLCASSFGLGDRDTGELFFGEGSRLTVL.

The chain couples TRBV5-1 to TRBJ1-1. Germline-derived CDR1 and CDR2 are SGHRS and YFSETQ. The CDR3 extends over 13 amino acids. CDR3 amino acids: CASSFRRNTEAFF. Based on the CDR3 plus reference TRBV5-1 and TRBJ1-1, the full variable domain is KAGVTQTPRYLIKTRGQQVTLSCSPISGHRSVSWYQQTPGQGLQFLFEYFSETQRNKGNFPGRFSGRQFSNSRSEMNVSTLELGDSALYLCASSFRRNTEAFFGQGTRLTVV.

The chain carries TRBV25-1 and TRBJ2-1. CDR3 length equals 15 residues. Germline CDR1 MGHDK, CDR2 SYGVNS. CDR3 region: CASSEPGNSYNEQFF.

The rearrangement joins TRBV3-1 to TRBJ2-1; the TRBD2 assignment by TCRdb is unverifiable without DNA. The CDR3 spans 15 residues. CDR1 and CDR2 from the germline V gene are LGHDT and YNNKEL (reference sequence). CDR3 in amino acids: CASSLTSGADNEQFF.

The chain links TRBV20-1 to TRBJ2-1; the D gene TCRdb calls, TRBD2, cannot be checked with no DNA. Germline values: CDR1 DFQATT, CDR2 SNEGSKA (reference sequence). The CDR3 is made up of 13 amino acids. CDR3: CSACAGTSNEQFF.

CDR3 in amino acids: CASSLGTETYEQYF. The chain links TRBV7-2 to TRBJ2-7. This CDR3 comprises 14 residues. Germline CDR1 and CDR2: SGHTA and FQGNSA.

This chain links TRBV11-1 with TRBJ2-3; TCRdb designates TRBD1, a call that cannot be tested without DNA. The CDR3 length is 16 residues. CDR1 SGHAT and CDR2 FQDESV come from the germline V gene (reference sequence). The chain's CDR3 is CASSPRRAGGTDTQYF.

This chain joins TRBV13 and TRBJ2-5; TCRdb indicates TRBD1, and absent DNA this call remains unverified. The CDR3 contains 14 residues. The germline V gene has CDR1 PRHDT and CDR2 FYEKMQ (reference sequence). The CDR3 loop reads CASSLNREEETQYF.

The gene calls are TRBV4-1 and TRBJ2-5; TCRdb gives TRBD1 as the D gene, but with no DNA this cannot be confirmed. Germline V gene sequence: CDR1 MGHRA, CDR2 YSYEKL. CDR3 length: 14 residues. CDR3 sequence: CASSQRQGGETQYF.

The chain's CDR3 is CASSLEAGASMSPLHF. V gene TRBV5-1 combines with J gene TRBJ1-6; TCRdb's assignment of TRBD1 cannot be checked, as there is no DNA. The CDR3 totals 16 residues. Germline V gives CDR1 SGHRS, CDR2 YFSETQ.

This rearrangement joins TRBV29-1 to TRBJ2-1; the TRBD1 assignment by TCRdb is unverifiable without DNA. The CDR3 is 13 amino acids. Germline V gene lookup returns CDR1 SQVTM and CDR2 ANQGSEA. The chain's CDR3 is CSVDRTGDNEQFF.

This CDR3 is CASSGTGGGSEQYF. The rearrangement joins TRBV5-1 to TRBJ2-7; the TCRdb call, TRBD2, lacks DNA for checking. The CDR3 consists of 14 residues. Germline values: CDR1 SGHRS, CDR2 YFSETQ.

This CDR3 is CASSRREGSEQYF. The chain uses TRBV7-9 and TRBJ2-7; lacking DNA, the TRBD2 call made by TCRdb goes unchecked. The CDR3 is made up of 13 amino acids. In germline, CDR1 is SEHNR, CDR2 FQNEAQ (reference sequence).

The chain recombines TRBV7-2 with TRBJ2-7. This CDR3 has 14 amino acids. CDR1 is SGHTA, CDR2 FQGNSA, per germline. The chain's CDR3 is CASSLDFGTYEQYF.

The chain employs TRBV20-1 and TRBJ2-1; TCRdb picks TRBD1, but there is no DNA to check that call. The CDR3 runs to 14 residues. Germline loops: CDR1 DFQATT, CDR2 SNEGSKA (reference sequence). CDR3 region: CSARVGTGFNEQFF.